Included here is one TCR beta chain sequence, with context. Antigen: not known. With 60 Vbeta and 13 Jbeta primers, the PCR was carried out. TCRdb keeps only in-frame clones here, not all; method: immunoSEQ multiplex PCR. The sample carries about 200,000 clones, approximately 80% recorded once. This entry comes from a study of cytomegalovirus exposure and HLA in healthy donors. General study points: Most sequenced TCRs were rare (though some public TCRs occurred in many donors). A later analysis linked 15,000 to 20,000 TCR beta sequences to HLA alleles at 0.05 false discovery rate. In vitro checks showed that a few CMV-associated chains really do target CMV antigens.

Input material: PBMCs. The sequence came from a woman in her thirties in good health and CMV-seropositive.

The CDR3 protein is CASTPRGGYQPQHF. Here the CDR3 DNA reads TGTGCCAGTACCCCTCGGGGGGGTTATCAGCCCCAGCATTTT. The V gene is TRBV19, the J gene TRBJ1-5; maybe TRBD1 (5 bases). CDR3 length equals 14 residues. V shed 7 bases and J shed 5 bases, with 15 bases lying between them. CDR1 and CDR2 from the germline V gene are LNHDA and SQIVND (reference sequence). Drawing the rest from reference TRBV19 and TRBJ1-5, the complete variable domain is DGGITQSPKYLFRKEGQNVTLSCEQNLNHDAMYWYRQDPGQGLRLIYYSQIVNDFQKGDIAEGYSVSREKKESFPLTVTSAQKNPTAFYLCASTPRGGYQPQHFGDGTRLSIL.